One sample yielded the 12 T cell receptor beta chains listed below, sequenced in a study of blood T cell repertoires in COVID-19 (dated by TCRdb to 2020 to 2022). Library construction relied on the immunoSEQ multiplex PCR assay. TCRdb mirrors the immuneACCESS table, restricted to in-frame sequences. Some clones are absent from its copies; in checked studies, under half trace to an unresolved V gene, and the reason for the others is unknown. This sample gives roughly 25,000 clones in total; approximately 88% of them show up just once. The leading ten clones occupy around 20% of the sample. The material sequenced was peripheral blood. These receptors all come from a man between 70 and 80 years old in a cohort sampled during active COVID-19.

The V gene is TRBV5-8, the J gene TRBJ2-4; tentative D call: TRBD2 (7 bases). Trimming pared 7 bases from V and 8 bases from J, leaving 19 bases between. The CDR3 consists of 14 residues. Germline V gene data show CDR1 as SGHTS and CDR2 as YDEGEE. CDR3 sequence (DNA): TGTGCCAGCCGAACCCGGGGGGCCTTAGACATTCAGTACTTC. Encoded protein: CASRTRGALDIQYF.

The chain employs TRBV19 and TRBJ1-1, with TRBD1 matching over 7 bases. Germline V gene sequence: CDR1 LNHDA, CDR2 SQIVND (reference sequence). The CDR3 runs to 14 residues. Trimming took 4 bases from V and 4 from J; bases not matched to a gene: 6. CDR3 sequence (DNA): TGTGCCAGTAGTACGGGACAGTCGTTCACTGAAGCTTTCTTT. This sequence encodes CASSTGQSFTEAFF.

The chain recombines TRBV3-1 (or the pseudogene TRBV3-2) with TRBJ1-2, with TRBD1 identical over 8 bases. Germline loops: CDR1 LGHDT, CDR2 YNNKEL (reference sequence). The CDR3 spans 13 residues. V trimming: 9 bases; J trimming: 13 bases; junction bases outside the gene matches: 16. In nucleotides, the CDR3 is TGTGCCAGATGGAGGAGGACAGGGATTATCAGCACCTTC. This codes for CARWRRTGIISTF.

This clone turned up a few times. The J gene is TRBJ2-2, the V gene TRBV10-2, with D possibly being TRBD1 (5 bases). Trimming pared 3 bases from V and 5 bases from J, leaving 13 bases between. The CDR3 totals 15 residues. The germline V gene encodes CDR1 WSHSY and CDR2 SAAADI. The CDR3 region has the DNA TGCGCCAGCAGTGATTGGCAGGGATTAACCGGGGAGCTGTTTTTT. Its protein product is CASSDWQGLTGELFF.

The chain combines TRBV7-2 with TRBJ1-1; D is possibly TRBD1 (5 bases). CDR3 length: 15 residues. The V and J ends lost 1 base and 1 base respectively, with 10 bases between them. Germline V lookup: CDR1 SGHTA, CDR2 FQGNSA. The CDR3 protein is CASSLGPRENTEAFF. Written as DNA, the CDR3 is TGTGCCAGCAGCTTAGGCCCCAGGGAGAACACTGAAGCTTTCTTT.

J is TRBJ2-4 and V is TRBV3-1 (or the pseudogene TRBV3-2), with D perhaps matching TRBD2 (6 bases). CDR3 length: 15 amino acids. Trimming took off 2 bases at V and 3 bases at J, with 11 bases between the two ends. CDR1 LGHDT and CDR2 YNNKEL come from the germline V gene (reference sequence). The DNA of the CDR3 is TGTGCCAGCAGCCAATTACGGGGGAACAAAAACATTCAGTACTTC. This gives the protein CASSQLRGNKNIQYF.

This clone was observed a handful of times. V is TRBV7-9 and J is TRBJ2-1, with 10 bases aligning to TRBD2. Looked up from germline, CDR1 is SEHNR and CDR2 is FQNEAQ (reference sequence). CDR3 size: 15 residues. With 5 bases clipped from V and 8 bases from J, the junction kept 9 bases outside the gene matches. CDR3 bases: TGTGCCAGCAGCCCCCAGCGGGAGGGCTGGTATGAGCAGTTCTTC. It codes for CASSPQREGWYEQFF.

This clone has a handful of counts. In nucleotides, the CDR3 is TGTGCCAGCGACCCAGGGGGCTCTGGAAACACCATATATTTT. Translated, it gives CASDPGGSGNTIYF. V and J are TRBV6-5 and TRBJ1-3, with 7 bases lining up with TRBD1. Germline V lookup: CDR1 MNHEY, CDR2 SVGAGI. V lost 8 bases, J lost 0 bases, and 4 bases stayed unmatched. The CDR3 runs 14 residues.

The V gene is TRBV4-1, the J gene TRBJ1-1; 9 positions match TRBD1. Unmatched junction bases numbered 6, after V lost 2 bases and J lost 2 bases. Germline-derived CDR1 and CDR2 are MGHRA and YSYEKL. This CDR3 is built from 16 residues. The chain's CDR3 is CASSQQTGGSNTEAFF. The CDR3 DNA reads TGCGCCAGCAGCCAACAGACAGGGGGAAGTAACACTGAAGCTTTCTTT.

The chain uses TRBV6-4 and TRBJ2-2, with D perhaps TRBD1 (7 bases). Trimming removed 6 bases at V and 6 bases at J, with 14 bases between. CDR1 and CDR2 (germline): MRHNA, SNTAGT. This CDR3 is 14 amino acids long. The CDR3 DNA sequence: TGTGCCAGCAGGAGCAGGGGGGAGTCCGGGGAGCTGTTTTTT. This codes for CASRSRGESGELFF.

J is TRBJ1-4 and V is TRBV2, with TRBD1 as a possible D gene (6 bases). CDR3 size: 15 residues. V lost 10 bases to trimming and J lost 3 bases, with 18 bases between them. Germline assignment: CDR1 SNHLY and CDR2 FYNNEI. The CDR3 loop reads CATSGGGQPNEKLFF. The DNA of the CDR3 is TGTGCCACCTCAGGCGGGGGGCAGCCTAATGAAAAACTGTTTTTT.

The chain uses TRBV5-5 and TRBJ2-1; the match to TRBD2 covers 11 bases. The CDR3 is 18 residues long. V lost 0 bases, J lost 9 bases, and 14 bases stayed unmatched. CDR1 is SGHKS, CDR2 YYEKEE, per germline (reference sequence). The CDR3 spells CASSLELAGVGRRGEQFF. CDR3 DNA: TGTGCCAGCAGCTTGGAACTAGCGGGAGTCGGGAGAAGGGGTGAGCAGTTCTTC.